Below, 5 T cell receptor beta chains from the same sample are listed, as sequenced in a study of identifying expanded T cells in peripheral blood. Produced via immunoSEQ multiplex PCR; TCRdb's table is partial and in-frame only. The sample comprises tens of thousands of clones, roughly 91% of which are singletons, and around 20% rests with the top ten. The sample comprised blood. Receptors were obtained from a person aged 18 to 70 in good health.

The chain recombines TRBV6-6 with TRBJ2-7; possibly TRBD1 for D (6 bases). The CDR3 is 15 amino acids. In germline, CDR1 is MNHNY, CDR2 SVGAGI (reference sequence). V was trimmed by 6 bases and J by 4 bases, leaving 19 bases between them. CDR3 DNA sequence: TGTGCCAGCAGGACGGACAGCTCACGGGTGTACGAGCAGTACTTC. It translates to CASRTDSSRVYEQYF.

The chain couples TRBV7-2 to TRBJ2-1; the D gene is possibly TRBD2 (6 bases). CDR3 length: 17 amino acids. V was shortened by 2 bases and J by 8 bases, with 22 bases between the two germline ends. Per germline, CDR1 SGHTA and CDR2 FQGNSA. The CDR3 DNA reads TGTGCCAGCAGCTTAACGTTTGGCGGGACCGTGCGCCATGAGCAGTTCTTC. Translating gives CASSLTFGGTVRHEQFF.

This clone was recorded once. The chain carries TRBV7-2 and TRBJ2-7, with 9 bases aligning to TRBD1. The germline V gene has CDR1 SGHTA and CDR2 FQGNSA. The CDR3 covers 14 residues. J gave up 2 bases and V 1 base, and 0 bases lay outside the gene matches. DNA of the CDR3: TGTGCCAGCAGCTTAGACAGGGGGCCCTACGAGCAGTACTTC. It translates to CASSLDRGPYEQYF.

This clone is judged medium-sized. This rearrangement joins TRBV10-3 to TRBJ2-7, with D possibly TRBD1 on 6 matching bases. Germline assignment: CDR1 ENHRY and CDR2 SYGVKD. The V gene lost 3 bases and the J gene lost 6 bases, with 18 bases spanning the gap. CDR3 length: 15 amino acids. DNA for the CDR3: TGTGCCATCAGTGAATCAGGGGCCGGGACGGTCGAGCAGTACTTC. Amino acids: CAISESGAGTVEQYF.

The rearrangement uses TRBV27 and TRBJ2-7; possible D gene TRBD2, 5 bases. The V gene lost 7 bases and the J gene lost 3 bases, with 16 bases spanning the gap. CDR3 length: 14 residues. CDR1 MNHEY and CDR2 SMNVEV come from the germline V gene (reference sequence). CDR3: CASNPSGSFYEQYF. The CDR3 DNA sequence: TGTGCCAGCAATCCGTCGGGATCCTTCTACGAGCAGTACTTC.